Here is one TCR beta chain with its context. The V end was cut by 5 bases, the J end by 4 bases, with 11 bases between. This CDR3 contains 13 residues. These data come from a study of blood T cell repertoires in COVID-19. Assay used: immunoSEQ multiplex PCR; TCRdb lists only in-frame clones, some missing. The data hold hundreds of thousands of clones, with 80% to 90% observed a single time. The material sequenced was PBMCs or T cells enriched from blood (not recorded which). This TCR derives from a young man with acute COVID-19. The chain carries TRBV12-3 or TRBV12-4 and TRBJ1-2; D uncertain. CDR3 sequence: CASSPADFYGYTF. In nucleotides, the CDR3 is TGTGCCAGCAGTCCTGCGGACTTCTATGGCTACACCTTC.